This record covers a single TCR beta chain. The sample is drawn from a study of blood T cell repertoires in COVID-19. For the study at large: Sources were T cells, B-cell-depleted T cells, or PBMCs; the material itself was cDNA or gDNA.

Profiling relied on immunoSEQ multiplex PCR, and the TCRdb table lists in-frame clones only, not all of them. The repertoire has approximately 250,000 clones, 80% to 90% of them found once; the top ten carry under 4.5%. The CDR3 sequence is 16 residues long. V dropped 5 bases and J dropped 6 bases, with 20 bases sitting between them. Germline V CDR1 and CDR2: MNHNY, SVGAGI (reference sequence). The origin of this receptor is a man aged 50 or older with acute or convalescent COVID-19. J is TRBJ1-5 and V is TRBV6-6; maybe TRBD1 (6 bases). Sequenced sample: peripheral blood. CDR3 bases: TGTGCCAGCAGTCCGCGGGGGGGCGTCGATGGTCAGCCCCAGCATTTT. It specifies CASSPRGGVDGQPQHF.